This T cell receptor beta chain was captured by sequencing in a study of blood T cell repertoires in COVID-19. Study information: COVID-19 samples, acute and convalescent, were from the United States, Italy and Spain. T cells, B-cell-depleted T cells, or PBMCs supplied cDNA or gDNA.

Original analysis: The authors estimated nucleated cell counts from reference gene primer amplification. The protocol was immunoSEQ multiplex PCR, while the TCRdb copy is restricted to in-frame clones and leaves out a portion. V and J calls and clone size come straight from that table; D and trimming were deduced from the DNA. The sample includes 100,000 to 120,000 clones, roughly 80% seen only once; the top ten take 15%. CDR1 is SNHLY and CDR2 is FYNNEI in the germline V gene. The V and J ends lost 4 bases and 5 bases, in that order; junction bases with no gene match: 10. The CDR3 has 17 amino acids.

The chain has TRBV2 and TRBJ1-5; 11 bases fit TRBD1. Sequencing input: peripheral blood. The receptor's source is a woman aged 80 or over with acute or convalescent COVID-19. The CDR3 nucleotides are TGTGCCAGCAGTGGGACAGGGGGCGCGAAATGGGATCAGCCCCAGCATTTT. This sequence encodes CASSGTGGAKWDQPQHF.